This T cell receptor beta chain is drawn from a study of beta chain features in type 1 diabetes (dated by TCRdb to 2016 to 2018). Study-level background: Mean age, gender distribution, total cell number and subset yield did not differ between patients and healthy donors. A total of roughly 100 million sorted cells were examined across all samples, and the number of cells per subset was strongly correlated with RNA yield. The study compared the TCRB repertoires of sorted circulating CD4+ T cell subsets in recently diagnosed type 1 diabetes patients with those in matched healthy donors. Naive and central memory subsets were obtained from all 28 donors, but regulatory and stem cell-like memory subsets were isolated from only 8 patients and roughly eight healthy donors. Overall study results and their limits: Because small numbers of individuals were included in the HLA sub-analyses, any influence of HLA type on TCRB rearrangement was left unresolved. At VDJ recombination sites, patients with type 1 diabetes made fewer insertions and deleted more nucleotides, a pattern implying thymic rearrangement abnormalities. PCR may preferentially amplify shorter templates, but because patient and control samples were amplified and corrected together, any resulting skew would affect both groups equally. Because cDNA was sequenced instead of genomic DNA, highly expressing activated cells could be over-represented, though the groups showed no difference in activation or CD3 levels. In all four CD4+ subsets, TCRB CDR3 length was moderately but significantly shorter in type 1 diabetes patients. Naive, central memory and regulatory TCRB repertoires appeared to be more similar among patients than among healthy donors.

Each donor gave one peripheral blood draw, averaging approximately 0.12 L, which was collected into heparinised tubes. Using a panel that included CD45RO, CCR7, CD25, CD127, CD95 and CD27, naive, central memory, regulatory and stem cell-like memory CD4+ T cells were sorted on a BD FACSAria II. Every sorted population had a purity above 95%. PBMCs were separated immediately by Lymphoprep density gradient centrifugation and were stained directly, without being cultured. So that batch effects would be minimized, each experiment stained and sorted samples in pairs, pairing one healthy donor with one patient. Between the V and J ends, shortened by 3 bases and 8 bases respectively, the junction contains 11 bases. Measured from the cysteine to the phenylalanine, the CDR3 is 13 residues long. CDR3 DNA is the only sequence kept; it has 39 bases, read in frame from the first base. Per the germline V gene (reference sequence), SEHNR is the CDR1 and FQNEAQ is the CDR2.

A word on this clone: The antigen it binds to is not known. Qualities for individual bases were not recorded, and no much larger clone is one base off.

The entire amount of isolated RNA was reverse transcribed using the High Capacity cDNA Reverse Transcription Kit, so the sequenced TCRB transcripts were expressed ones. Naive, central memory and regulatory T cell samples underwent deep immunoSEQ sequencing, averaging around 3.7 million total reads per sample. After sorted cells were lysed in RLT buffer, RNA was extracted with DNase-treated RNeasy Micro or Mini kits, with the choice depending on cell number. Each cell subset was processed separately to prevent cross-contamination, with patient and healthy donor samples processed together. The immunoSEQ multiplex PCR was used to amplify TCRB sequences from cDNA, yielding 87-bp fragments that span the CDR3 region. Sequencing of the amplicons was performed on the Illumina HiSeq platform. Turning to the authors' computational methods: Synthetic template baselines were used to correct PCR bias computationally, reads within Hamming distance 2 were collapsed, and singletons that could not be merged were discarded. Reads were aligned to IMGT to assign V, D and J genes, CDR3 length, and insertions or deletions at six rearrangement sites. Within each subset, clonotype counts were normalized to sorted cell number, after which true diversity and Gini coefficients were computed with the tcR R package. The overlap coefficient, calculated on TCRB nucleotide sequences, was used to measure repertoire sharing. Here the immuneACCESS table is served through TCRdb, limited to in-frame sequences with V and J called. Missing clones are a known gap in these copies; in checked studies unresolved V genes cover under half, and the rest lacks a known reason. Clone size and V and J calls were adopted from that table, with D and trimming inferred from the DNA. A total of 130,000 to 150,000 clones appear in this sample, under 60% of them only once. Of the sample, roughly 0.4% falls within the top ten clones.

The TCR originated in a man aged 18 to 29 in good health. Material for sequencing was Tregs from blood. The cell subset or site label for this specimen denotes: regulatory CD4+ T cells. The sequence links TRBV7-9 to TRBJ1-5, and TRBD1 may be the D gene, going by 6 matching bases. The base sequence is TGTGCCAGCAGCTTTGACAGGTGGGAGCCCCAGCATTTT. It specifies CASSFDRWEPQHF.